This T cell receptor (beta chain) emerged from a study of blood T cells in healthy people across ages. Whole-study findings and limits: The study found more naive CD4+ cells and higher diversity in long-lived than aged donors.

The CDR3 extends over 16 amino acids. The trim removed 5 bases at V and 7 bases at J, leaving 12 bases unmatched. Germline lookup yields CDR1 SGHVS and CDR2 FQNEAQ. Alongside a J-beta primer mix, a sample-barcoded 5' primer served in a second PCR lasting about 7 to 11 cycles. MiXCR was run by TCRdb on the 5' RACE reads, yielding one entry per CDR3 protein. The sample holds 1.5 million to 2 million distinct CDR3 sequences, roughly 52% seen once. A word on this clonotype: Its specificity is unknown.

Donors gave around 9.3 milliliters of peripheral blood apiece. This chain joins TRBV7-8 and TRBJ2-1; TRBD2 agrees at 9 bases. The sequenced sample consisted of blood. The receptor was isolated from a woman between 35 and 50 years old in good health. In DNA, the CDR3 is TGTGCCAGCAGCACTCGGCGGGGGGGCCGAGGGAATGAGCAGTTCTTC. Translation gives CASSTRRGGRGNEQFF. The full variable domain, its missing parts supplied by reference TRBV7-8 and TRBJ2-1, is GAGVSQSPRYKVAKRGQDVALRCDPISGHVSLFWYQQALGQGPEFLTYFQNEAQLDKSGLPSDRFFAERPEGSVSTLKIQRTQQEDSAVYLCASSTRRGGRGNEQFFGPGTRLTVL.